Following are 19 T cell receptor beta chains from one sample sequenced in a study of T cell repertoires in cytomegalovirus infection. TCRdb passed the reads through MiXCR, listing each CDR3 protein once. The sample shows approximately 190,000 distinct CDR3 sequences, roughly 9% of them seen only once. The sequenced sample consisted of PBMCs. The origin of the receptors is a human donor in good health (CMV status not recorded). Some clones in this sample may be carry-over from other donors' samples.

The table lists this clonotype with many counts. The chain joins TRBV12-3 or TRBV12-4 to TRBJ1-3; D unresolved. The V gene lost 6 bases and the J gene lost 0 bases, with 12 bases spanning the gap. The CDR3 covers 15 residues. The CDR3 sequence: CASRLSGISGNTIYF. DNA for the CDR3: TGTGCCAGCAGACTTAGCGGTATCTCTGGAAACACCATATATTTT.

The sample holds many counts of this clonotype. This chain uses TRBV12-3 or TRBV12-4 with TRBJ1-5; weak D call: TRBD1 (5 bases). CDR3 size: 15 residues. Trimming took 6 bases from V and 0 from J, leaving 12 bases between them. In nucleotides, the CDR3 is TGTGCCAGCAGCCCAAACAGGCTTAGCAATCAGCCCCAGCATTTT. Its protein product is CASSPNRLSNQPQHF.

This clonotype has a count of ten or more. The chain joins TRBV10-3 to TRBJ2-7, with D perhaps given as TRBD1 or TRBD2 (5 bases each). The CDR3 extends over 16 amino acids. V was clipped by 3 bases and J by 6 bases, with 21 bases between them. Germline V gene data show CDR1 as ENHRY and CDR2 as SYGVKD. The CDR3 DNA follows: TGTGCCATCAGTGATGGGAGTAGGGGTATTTCGGTCGAGCAGTACTTC. Amino acids: CAISDGSRGISVEQYF.

The V call is TRBV5-5, the J call TRBJ1-2, with D possibly being TRBD1 (5 bases). V was clipped by 3 bases and J by 5 bases, with 14 bases between them. This CDR3 has 14 amino acids. Germline values: CDR1 SGHKS, CDR2 YYEKEE (reference sequence). The DNA for the CDR3 is TGTGCCAGCAGCTCCGGAGGCAGGGAGTATGGCTACACCTTC. The encoded protein is CASSSGGREYGYTF.

In its sample, this clonotype was seen many times. The V call is TRBV7-8, the J call TRBJ2-7; 9 bases line up with TRBD2. The CDR3 is 15 amino acids. Germline assignment: CDR1 SGHVS and CDR2 FQNEAQ. V was clipped by 5 bases and J by 2 bases; unmatched bases: 7. CDR3 in amino acids: CASSAERGATYEQYF. The CDR3 DNA sequence: TGTGCCAGCAGCGCCGAGCGGGGGGCCACCTACGAGCAGTACTTC.

This clonotype was counted many times. This rearrangement joins TRBV5-6 to TRBJ2-1; TRBD2 might be the D (5 bases). CDR1 and CDR2 from the germline V gene are SGHDT and YYEEEE. CDR3 size: 14 residues. Trimming removed 3 bases from V and 9 bases from J, with 16 bases in between. CDR3 sequence reads: CASSSLDFASEQFF. The CDR3 nucleotides read TGTGCCAGCAGCTCCTTGGACTTCGCCAGTGAGCAGTTCTTC.

This clonotype was seen only a few times. CDR3 amino acids: CASSHSDRNKNIQYF. The CDR3 DNA is TGTGCCAGCAGCCATTCCGACAGAAACAAAAACATTCAGTACTTC. V usage is TRBV3-1 and J usage is TRBJ2-4; tentatively, D is TRBD1 (5 bases). The length of the CDR3 is 15 residues. The V end lost 3 bases, the J end lost 3 bases, and 12 bases lay between the germline ends. Germline loops: CDR1 LGHDT, CDR2 YNNKEL (reference sequence). The full variable domain, rest sourced from reference TRBV3-1 and TRBJ2-4, is DTAVSQTPKYLVTQMGNDKSIKCEQNLGHDTMYWYKQDSKKFLKIMFSYNNKELIINETVPNRFSPKSPDKAHLNLHINSLELGDSAVYFCASSHSDRNKNIQYFGAGTRLSVL.

The V gene is TRBV29-1, the J gene TRBJ2-5; the D gene is possibly TRBD2 (5 bases). Germline assignment: CDR1 SQVTM and CDR2 ANQGSEA. This CDR3 spans 11 amino acids. Trimming pared 3 bases from V and 7 bases from J, leaving 9 bases between. Written as DNA, the CDR3 is TGCAGCGTTGATGAGGGCAGGACCCAGTACTTC. This translates into CSVDEGRTQYF.

This clonotype was counted many times. The genes are TRBV7-2 and TRBJ2-7; 7 bases are a match to TRBD2. The CDR3 extends over 15 amino acids. J gave up 4 bases and V 1 base, and 7 bases lay outside the gene matches. CDR1 and CDR2 from the germline V gene are SGHTA and FQGNSA. The CDR3 here is CASSLVPSGNYEQYF. As DNA, the CDR3 is TGTGCCAGCAGCTTAGTACCCAGCGGGAATTACGAGCAGTACTTC.

This chain uses TRBV4-2 with TRBJ1-4; possible D gene TRBD1, 5 bases. The CDR3 is made up of 15 amino acids. Trimming took 4 bases from V and 8 from J, leaving 17 bases between them. Germline V gives CDR1 LGHNA, CDR2 YNFKEQ. The CDR3 nucleotides read TGTGCCAGCAGCCCCGTCCAGGGAAAAGAGGAAAAACTGTTTTTT. The encoded protein is CASSPVQGKEEKLFF.

This clonotype occurred a few times. The gene calls are TRBV6-6 and TRBJ2-3; D may be TRBD2 (5 bases). There are 16 residues in the CDR3. From germline, CDR1 is MNHNY and CDR2 SVGAGI (reference sequence). Trimming left V 7 bases short and J 5 bases short, with 22 bases between. CDR3 protein: CASTVAPADSGDTQYF. The CDR3, as DNA: TGTGCCAGCACGGTAGCCCCAGCGGATTCGGGAGATACGCAGTATTTT.

This clonotype occurred many times. J is TRBJ2-1 and V is TRBV6-2 or TRBV6-3; no clear D. The V end lost 0 bases, the J end lost 1 base, and 13 bases lay between the germline ends. Per the germline V gene, CDR1 is MNHEY and CDR2 is SVGEGT. This CDR3 has 17 residues. CDR3: CASSYSSSQPSYNEQFF. The DNA for the CDR3 is TGTGCCAGCAGTTACTCGAGTTCCCAGCCGTCCTACAATGAGCAGTTCTTC.

The CDR3 is CATSREPGGIYGYTF. The DNA of the CDR3 is TGTGCCACCAGCAGAGAGCCGGGCGGAATCTATGGCTACACCTTC. The chain recombines TRBV15 with TRBJ1-2; D is unclear. V gave up 0 bases and J gave up 4 bases, with 12 bases separating them. The germline V gene encodes CDR1 LNHNV and CDR2 YYDKDF (reference sequence). This CDR3 region has 15 residues.

In its sample, this clonotype was seen many times. DNA for the CDR3: TGTGCCAGCAGTTTACCCGTTGGTGCGGGAGCGTTCCACGAGCAGTACTTC. Residues: CASSLPVGAGAFHEQYF. The chain joins TRBV28 to TRBJ2-7; the match to TRBD2 covers 7 bases. Germline CDR1 MDHEN, CDR2 SYDVKM. This CDR3 has 17 residues. J gave up 5 bases and V 2 bases, and 15 bases lay outside the gene matches.

This clonotype occurred a few times. The rearrangement uses TRBV27 and TRBJ2-2; weak D call: TRBD1 (5 bases). The CDR3 runs 15 residues. Trimming took 2 bases from V and 2 from J, leaving 9 bases between them. Germline V gene data show CDR1 as MNHEY and CDR2 as SMNVEV (reference sequence). The CDR3 nucleotides read TGTGCCAGCAGTTTAAGGACACCTAACACCGGGGAGCTGTTTTTT. It encodes CASSLRTPNTGELFF.

This clonotype was seen ten or more times. CDR3 nucleotide sequence: TGTGCCAGCAGCTCCGACAGGGGTTCTGATACGCAGTATTTT. Its translation: CASSSDRGSDTQYF. V gene TRBV7-2 combines with J gene TRBJ2-3, with 8 bases that match TRBD1. The trim removed 4 bases at V and 6 bases at J, leaving 6 bases unmatched. Germline loops: CDR1 SGHTA, CDR2 FQGNSA. CDR3 length: 14 residues.

This sequence joins TRBV11-2 and TRBJ1-2; no firm D call. The CDR3 consists of 12 residues. CDR1 and CDR2 from the germline V gene are SGHAT and FQNNGV. V lost 2 bases and J lost 6, with 7 bases in between. In DNA, the CDR3 is TGTGCCAGCAGCTTATCGAGCGATGGCTACACCTTC. Amino acids: CASSLSSDGYTF.

The rearrangement uses TRBV5-1 and TRBJ2-7; a weak D match, TRBD1 (6 bases). The length of the CDR3 is 17 residues. Between the trimmed V and J ends, which lost 0 bases and 1 base, there was a span of 17 bases. Germline V gene data show CDR1 as SGHRS and CDR2 as YFSETQ. The CDR3 DNA is TGCGCCAGCAGCTTGGCCTGGGTCGGGACACCATCCTACGAGCAGTACTTC. This encodes CASSLAWVGTPSYEQYF.

In its sample, this clonotype was seen many times. The chain combines TRBV7-2 with TRBJ2-3, with TRBD2 matching 7 bases. Per the germline V gene, CDR1 is SGHTA and CDR2 is FQGNSA. CDR3 length: 18 amino acids. V was pared by 1 base and J by 3 bases, with 13 bases of the junction left unmatched. CDR3 sequence (DNA): TGTGCCAGCAGCTTAGTGGGGCGAACCAGCGGGGTTACAGATACGCAGTATTTT. Amino acids: CASSLVGRTSGVTDTQYF.